This T cell receptor (beta chain) was documented in a study of T cells after yellow fever vaccination. This clonotype was picked up a small number of times. Its specificity is not known. By 5'RACE template switching, TCR cDNA was produced, with a universal primer site and UMIs added in the process. TCRdb re-called the 5' RACE reads through MiXCR, storing one row per CDR3 protein. Found here are hundreds of thousands of distinct CDR3 sequences, around 12% of them singletons; the top ten hold about 16%. Findings and limits, study-wide: Contamination of FACS-sorted repertoires by abundant clonotypes from the bulk population could occur. Few clonotypes appeared in both CD4 and CD8 compartments.

Sequenced material: PBMCs, taken on the day of the yellow fever booster vaccination. The sequence was collected from a man under 40 who received the YFV17D yellow fever vaccine.

This chain's CDR3 is CASSVGPDKNTEAFF. DNA for the CDR3: TGTGCCAGCAGCGTAGGACCAGACAAAAACACTGAAGCTTTCTTT. This chain joins TRBV9 and TRBJ1-1; no firm D call. With 0 bases removed from V and 2 bases from J, the gap between germline ends came to 11 bases. There are 15 residues in the CDR3. Germline V CDR1 and CDR2: SGDLS, YYNGEE.